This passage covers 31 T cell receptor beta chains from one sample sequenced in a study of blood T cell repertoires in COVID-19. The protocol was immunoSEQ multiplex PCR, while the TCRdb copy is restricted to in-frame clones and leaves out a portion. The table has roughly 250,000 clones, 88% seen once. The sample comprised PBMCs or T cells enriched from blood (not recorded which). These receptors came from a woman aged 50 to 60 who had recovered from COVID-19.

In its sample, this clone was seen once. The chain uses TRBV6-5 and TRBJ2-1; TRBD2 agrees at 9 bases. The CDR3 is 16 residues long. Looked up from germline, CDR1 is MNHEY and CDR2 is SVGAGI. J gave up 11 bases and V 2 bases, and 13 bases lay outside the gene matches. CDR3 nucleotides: TGTGCCAGCAGTTACCCCCGGGCTAGCGGGATGGTCCAGCAGTTCTTC. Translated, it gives CASSYPRASGMVQQFF.

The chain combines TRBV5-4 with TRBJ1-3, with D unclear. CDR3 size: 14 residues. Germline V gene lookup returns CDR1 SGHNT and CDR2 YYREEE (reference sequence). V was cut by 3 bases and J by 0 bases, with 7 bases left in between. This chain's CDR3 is CASSSGSSGNTIYF. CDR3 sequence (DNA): TGTGCCAGCAGCTCCGGGAGCTCTGGAAACACCATATATTTT.

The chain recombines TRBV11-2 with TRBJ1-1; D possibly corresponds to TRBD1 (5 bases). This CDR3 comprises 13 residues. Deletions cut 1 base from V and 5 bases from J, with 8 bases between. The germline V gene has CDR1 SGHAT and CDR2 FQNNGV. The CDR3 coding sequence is TGTGCCAGCAGCTTAGGGGGCAGGACTGAAGCTTTCTTT. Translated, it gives CASSLGGRTEAFF.

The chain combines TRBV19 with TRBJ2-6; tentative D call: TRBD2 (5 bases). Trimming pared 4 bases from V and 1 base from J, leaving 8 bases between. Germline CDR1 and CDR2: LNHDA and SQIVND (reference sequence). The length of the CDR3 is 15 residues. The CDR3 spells CASSNSGSGANVLTF. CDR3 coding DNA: TGTGCCAGTAGTAACAGCGGATCTGGGGCCAACGTCCTGACTTTC. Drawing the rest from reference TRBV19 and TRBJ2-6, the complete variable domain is DGGITQSPKYLFRKEGQNVTLSCEQNLNHDAMYWYRQDPGQGLRLIYYSQIVNDFQKGDIAEGYSVSREKKESFPLTVTSAQKNPTAFYLCASSNSGSGANVLTFGAGSRLTVL.

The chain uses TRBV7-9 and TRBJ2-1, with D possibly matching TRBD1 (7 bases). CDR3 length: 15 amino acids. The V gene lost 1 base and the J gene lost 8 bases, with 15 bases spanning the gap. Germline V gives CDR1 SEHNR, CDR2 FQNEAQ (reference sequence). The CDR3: CASSLGQGGFDEQFF. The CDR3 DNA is TGTGCCAGCAGCTTAGGCCAGGGGGGTTTCGATGAGCAGTTCTTC.

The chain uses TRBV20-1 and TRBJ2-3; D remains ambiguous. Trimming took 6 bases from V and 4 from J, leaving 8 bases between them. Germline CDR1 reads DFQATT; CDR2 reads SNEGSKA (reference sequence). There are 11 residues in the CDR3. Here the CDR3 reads CSALGADTQYF. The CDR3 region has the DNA TGCAGTGCCCTCGGAGCAGATACGCAGTATTTT.

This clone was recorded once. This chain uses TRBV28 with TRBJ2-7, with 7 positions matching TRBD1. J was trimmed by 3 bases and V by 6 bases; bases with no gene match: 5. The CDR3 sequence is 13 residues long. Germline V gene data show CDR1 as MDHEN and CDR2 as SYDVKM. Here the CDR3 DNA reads TGTGCCAGCAGGCCGGGACAGCTCTACGAGCAGTACTTC. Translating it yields CASRPGQLYEQYF. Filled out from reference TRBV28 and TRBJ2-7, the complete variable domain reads DVKVTQSSRYLVKRTGEKVFLECVQDMDHENMFWYRQDPGLGLRLIYFSYDVKMKEKGDIPEGYSVSREKKERFSLILESASTNQTSMYLCASRPGQLYEQYFGPGTRLTVT.

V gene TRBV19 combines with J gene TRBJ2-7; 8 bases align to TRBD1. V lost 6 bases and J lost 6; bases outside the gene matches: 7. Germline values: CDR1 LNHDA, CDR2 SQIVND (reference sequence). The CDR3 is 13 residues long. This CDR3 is CASRPDRAREQYF. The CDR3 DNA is TGTGCCAGTAGGCCGGACAGGGCACGCGAGCAGTACTTC.

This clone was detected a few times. The CDR3, as DNA: TGTGCCAGCAGCCGGGACAGGGTTGCCACCGGGGAGCTGTTTTTT. This gives the protein CASSRDRVATGELFF. The V gene is TRBV6-2 or TRBV6-3, the J gene TRBJ2-2, with 9 positions matching TRBD1. Germline CDR1 MNHEY, CDR2 SVGEGT. The V and J ends lost 6 bases and 4 bases, in that order; junction bases with no gene match: 6. CDR3 length: 15 residues.

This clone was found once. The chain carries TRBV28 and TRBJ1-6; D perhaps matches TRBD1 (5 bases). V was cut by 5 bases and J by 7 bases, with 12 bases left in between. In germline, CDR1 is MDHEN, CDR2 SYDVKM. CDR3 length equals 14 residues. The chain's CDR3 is CASSLMQGNSPLHF. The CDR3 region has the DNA TGTGCCAGCAGTCTGATGCAGGGAAATTCACCCCTCCACTTT.

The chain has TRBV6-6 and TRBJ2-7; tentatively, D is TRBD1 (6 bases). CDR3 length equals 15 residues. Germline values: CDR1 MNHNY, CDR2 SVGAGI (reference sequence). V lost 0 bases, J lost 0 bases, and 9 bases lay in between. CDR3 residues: CASSYSRTASYEQYF. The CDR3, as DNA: TGTGCCAGCAGTTACTCTAGGACAGCCTCCTACGAGCAGTACTTC.

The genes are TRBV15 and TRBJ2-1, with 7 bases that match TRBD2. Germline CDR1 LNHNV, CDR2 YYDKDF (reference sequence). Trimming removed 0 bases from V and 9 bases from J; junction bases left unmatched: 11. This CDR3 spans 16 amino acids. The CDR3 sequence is CATSRDDSGTTVEQFF. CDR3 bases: TGTGCCACCAGCAGAGATGACAGCGGGACCACGGTTGAGCAGTTCTTC.

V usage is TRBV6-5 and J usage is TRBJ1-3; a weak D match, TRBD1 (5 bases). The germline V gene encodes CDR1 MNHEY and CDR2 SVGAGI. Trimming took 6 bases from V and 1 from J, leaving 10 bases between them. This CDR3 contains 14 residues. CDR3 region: CASRLQGSGNTIYF. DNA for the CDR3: TGTGCCAGCAGGCTCCAGGGTTCTGGAAACACCATATATTTT.

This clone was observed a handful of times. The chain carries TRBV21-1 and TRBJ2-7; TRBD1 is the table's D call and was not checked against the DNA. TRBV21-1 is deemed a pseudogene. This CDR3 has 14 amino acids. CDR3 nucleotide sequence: TGTGCCAGCAGCACCTATCAGGGGGCGCGGGAGCAGTACTTC. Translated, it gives CASSTYQGAREQYF.

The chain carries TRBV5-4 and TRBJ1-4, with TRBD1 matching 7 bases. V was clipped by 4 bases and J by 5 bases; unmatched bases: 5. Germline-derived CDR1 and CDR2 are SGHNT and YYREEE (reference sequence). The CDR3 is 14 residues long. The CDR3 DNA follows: TGTGCCAGCAGCCTTGACAGGGTCAATGAAAAACTGTTTTTT. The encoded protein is CASSLDRVNEKLFF.

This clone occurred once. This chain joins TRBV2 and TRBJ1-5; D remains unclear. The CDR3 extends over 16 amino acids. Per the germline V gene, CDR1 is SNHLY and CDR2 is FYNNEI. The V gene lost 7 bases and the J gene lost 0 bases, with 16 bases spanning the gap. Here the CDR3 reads CASKKSPGTSNQPQHF. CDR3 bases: TGTGCCAGCAAAAAATCCCCAGGTACTAGCAATCAGCCCCAGCATTTT.

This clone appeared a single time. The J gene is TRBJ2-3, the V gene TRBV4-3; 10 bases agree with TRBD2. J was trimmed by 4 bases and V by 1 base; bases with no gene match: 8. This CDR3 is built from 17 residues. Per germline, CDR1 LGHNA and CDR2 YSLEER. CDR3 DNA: TGCGCCAGCAGCCAAGTCCAAGCGGGAGGGCGCCCAGATACGCAGTATTTT. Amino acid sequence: CASSQVQAGGRPDTQYF.

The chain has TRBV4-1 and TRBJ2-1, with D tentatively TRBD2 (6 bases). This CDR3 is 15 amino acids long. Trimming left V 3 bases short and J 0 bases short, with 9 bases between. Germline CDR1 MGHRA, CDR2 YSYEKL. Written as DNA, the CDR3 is TGCGCCAGCAGCCAGTTCGGGAGCTCCTACAATGAGCAGTTCTTC. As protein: CASSQFGSSYNEQFF.

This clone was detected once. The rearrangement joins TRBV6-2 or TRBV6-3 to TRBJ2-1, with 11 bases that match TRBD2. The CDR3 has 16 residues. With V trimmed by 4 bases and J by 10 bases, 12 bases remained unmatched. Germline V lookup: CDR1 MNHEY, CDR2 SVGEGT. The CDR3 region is CASSSITSGSAREQFF. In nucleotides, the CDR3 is TGTGCCAGCAGTTCGATTACTAGCGGGAGCGCCAGGGAGCAGTTCTTC.

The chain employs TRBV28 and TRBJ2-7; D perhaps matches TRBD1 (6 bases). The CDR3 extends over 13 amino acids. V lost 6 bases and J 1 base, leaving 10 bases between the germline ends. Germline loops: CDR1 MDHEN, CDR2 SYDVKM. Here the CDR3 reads CASRVTGSYEQYF. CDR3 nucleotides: TGTGCCAGCAGGGTTACAGGGTCCTACGAGCAGTACTTC.

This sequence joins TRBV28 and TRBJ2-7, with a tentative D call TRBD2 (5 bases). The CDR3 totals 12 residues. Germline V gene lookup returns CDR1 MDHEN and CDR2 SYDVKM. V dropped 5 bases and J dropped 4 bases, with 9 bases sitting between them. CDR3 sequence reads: CASSRREYEQYF. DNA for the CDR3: TGTGCCAGCAGTCGACGGGAATACGAGCAGTACTTC.

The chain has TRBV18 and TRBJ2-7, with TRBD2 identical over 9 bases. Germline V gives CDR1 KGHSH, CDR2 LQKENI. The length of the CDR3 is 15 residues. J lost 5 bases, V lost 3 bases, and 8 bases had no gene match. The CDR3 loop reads CASSPRTSEYDEQYF. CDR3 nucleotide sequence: TGTGCCAGCTCACCCCGGACTAGCGAATACGACGAGCAGTACTTC.

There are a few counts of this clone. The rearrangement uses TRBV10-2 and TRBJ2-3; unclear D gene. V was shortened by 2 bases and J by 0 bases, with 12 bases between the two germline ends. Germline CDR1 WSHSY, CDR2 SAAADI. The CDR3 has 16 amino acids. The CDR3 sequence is CASSEARGTSTDTQYF. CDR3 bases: TGCGCCAGCAGTGAGGCCCGCGGAACTAGCACAGATACGCAGTATTTT.

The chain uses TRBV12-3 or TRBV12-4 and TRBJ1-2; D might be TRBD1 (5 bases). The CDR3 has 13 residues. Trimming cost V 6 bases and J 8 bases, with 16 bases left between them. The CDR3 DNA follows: TGTGCCAGCAGCCCGGGCAGGGAAGGGGGCTACACCTTC. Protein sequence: CASSPGREGGYTF.

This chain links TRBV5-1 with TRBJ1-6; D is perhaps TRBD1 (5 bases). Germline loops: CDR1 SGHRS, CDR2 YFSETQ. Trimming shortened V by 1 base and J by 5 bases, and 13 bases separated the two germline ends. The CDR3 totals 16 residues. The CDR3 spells CASSLQGREDNSPLHF. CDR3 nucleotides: TGCGCCAGCAGCTTGCAGGGAAGAGAGGATAATTCACCCCTCCACTTT. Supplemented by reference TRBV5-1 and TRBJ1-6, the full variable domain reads KAGVTQTPRYLIKTRGQQVTLSCSPISGHRSVSWYQQTPGQGLQFLFEYFSETQRNKGNFPGRFSGRQFSNSRSEMNVSTLELGDSALYLCASSLQGREDNSPLHFGNGTRLTVT.

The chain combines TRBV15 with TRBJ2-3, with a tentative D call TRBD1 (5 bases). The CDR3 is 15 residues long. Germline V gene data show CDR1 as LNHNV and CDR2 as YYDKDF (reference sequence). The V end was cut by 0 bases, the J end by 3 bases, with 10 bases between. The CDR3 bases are TGTGCCACCAGCAGAGACAGGGCTGGAACAGATACGCAGTATTTT. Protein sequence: CATSRDRAGTDTQYF.

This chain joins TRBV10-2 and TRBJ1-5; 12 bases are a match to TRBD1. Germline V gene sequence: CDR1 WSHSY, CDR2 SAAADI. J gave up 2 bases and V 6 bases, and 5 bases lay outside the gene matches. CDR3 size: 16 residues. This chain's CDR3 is CASSGTGGAGNQPQHF. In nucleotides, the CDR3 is TGCGCCAGCAGCGGGACAGGGGGCGCCGGCAATCAGCCCCAGCATTTT.

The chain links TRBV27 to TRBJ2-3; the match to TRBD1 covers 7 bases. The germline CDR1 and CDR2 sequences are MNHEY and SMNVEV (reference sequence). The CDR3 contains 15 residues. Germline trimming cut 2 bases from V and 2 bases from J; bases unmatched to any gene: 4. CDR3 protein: CASSLRQGSTDTQYF. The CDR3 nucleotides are TGTGCCAGCAGTTTACGACAGGGTTCCACAGATACGCAGTATTTT.

The CDR3, as DNA: TGTGCCAGCACCCCGTTACAGGGGGCTGAGACCCAGTACTTC. Protein sequence: CASTPLQGAETQYF. The chain is built from TRBV6-5 and TRBJ2-5, with TRBD1 identical over 9 bases. This CDR3 contains 14 residues. The V and J ends lost 7 bases and 5 bases, in that order; junction bases with no gene match: 8. Germline CDR1 and CDR2: MNHEY and SVGAGI.

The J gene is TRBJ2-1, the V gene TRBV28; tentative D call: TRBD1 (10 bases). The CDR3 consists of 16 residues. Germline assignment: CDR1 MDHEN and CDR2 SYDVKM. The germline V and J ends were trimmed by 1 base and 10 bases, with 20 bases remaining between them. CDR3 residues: CASSLSGTGAGGEQFF. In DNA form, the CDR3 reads TGTGCCAGCAGTTTATCCGGGACAGGGGCGGGGGGGGAGCAGTTCTTC.

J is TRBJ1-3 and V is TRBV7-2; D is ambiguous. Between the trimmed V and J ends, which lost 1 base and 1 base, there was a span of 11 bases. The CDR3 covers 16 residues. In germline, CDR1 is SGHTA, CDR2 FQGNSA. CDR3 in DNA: TGTGCCAGCAGCTTAGTCGAGGTTAGGTCTGGAAACACCATATATTTT. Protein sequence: CASSLVEVRSGNTIYF.